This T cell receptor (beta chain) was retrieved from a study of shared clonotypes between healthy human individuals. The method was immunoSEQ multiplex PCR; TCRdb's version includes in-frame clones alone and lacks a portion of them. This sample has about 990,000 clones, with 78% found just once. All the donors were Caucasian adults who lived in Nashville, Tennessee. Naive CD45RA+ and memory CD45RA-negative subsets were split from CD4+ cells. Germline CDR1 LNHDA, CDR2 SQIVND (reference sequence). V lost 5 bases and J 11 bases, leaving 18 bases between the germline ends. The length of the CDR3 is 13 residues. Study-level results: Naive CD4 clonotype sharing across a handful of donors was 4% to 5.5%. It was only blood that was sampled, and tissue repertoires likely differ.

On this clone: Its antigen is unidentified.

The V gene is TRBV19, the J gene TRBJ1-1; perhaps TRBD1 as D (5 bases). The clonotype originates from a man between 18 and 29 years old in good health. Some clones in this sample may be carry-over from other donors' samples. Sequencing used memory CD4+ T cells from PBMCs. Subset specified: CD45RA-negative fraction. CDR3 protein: CASSSQGPSMAFF. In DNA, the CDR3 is TGTGCCAGTAGTTCCCAGGGCCCGTCCATGGCTTTCTTT.